The 27 T cell receptor beta chains below all came from one sample that was sequenced in a study of T cell clones after liver transplantation. TCRdb's copy holds only in-frame clones and misses some; the assay was immunoSEQ multiplex PCR. The profile shows 31,000 or so clones, about 93% of them singletons. Sequenced material: CD8+ T cells from blood, taken 12 months after liver transplant. These receptors were obtained from a human patient who received a liver transplant. Some T cells may have come from the graft donor.

The rearrangement joins TRBV2 to TRBJ2-5, with 7 bases aligning to TRBD1. Germline CDR1 SNHLY, CDR2 FYNNEI. The length of the CDR3 is 15 residues. V lost 7 bases, J lost 5 bases, and 13 bases stayed unmatched. The CDR3: CASTLPQGSRETQYF. The CDR3 DNA sequence: TGTGCCAGCACACTCCCACAGGGGTCAAGGGAGACCCAGTACTTC.

The chain joins TRBV2 to TRBJ1-2, with D possibly TRBD1 on 6 matching bases. The CDR3 is 14 residues long. Trimming took 8 bases from V and 5 from J, leaving 18 bases between them. The germline V gene has CDR1 SNHLY and CDR2 FYNNEI. The CDR3 coding sequence is TGTGCCAGCCCCGAGGGGGAGGGAAGGTATGGCTACACCTTC. Amino acids: CASPEGEGRYGYTF.

The chain couples TRBV30 to TRBJ2-1, with 7 bases aligning to TRBD2. V trimming: 3 bases; J trimming: 3 bases; junction bases outside the gene matches: 11. Per germline, CDR1 GTSNPN and CDR2 SVGIG (reference sequence). The length of the CDR3 is 16 residues. CDR3 region: CAWSPTGGGLYNEQFF. As DNA, the CDR3 is TGTGCCTGGAGCCCAACGGGGGGAGGACTCTACAATGAGCAGTTCTTC.

This chain links TRBV28 with TRBJ2-3, with D possibly TRBD2 on 5 matching bases. The V end lost 7 bases, the J end lost 4 bases, and 15 bases lay between the germline ends. This CDR3 has 14 amino acids. Per the germline V gene, CDR1 is MDHEN and CDR2 is SYDVKM. CDR3 in amino acids: CASTWRAAADTQYF. The CDR3 nucleotides read TGTGCCAGCACGTGGCGAGCGGCTGCAGATACGCAGTATTTT.

The chain couples TRBV11-3 to TRBJ2-5; D gene unclear. Deletions cut 4 bases from V and 2 bases from J, with 5 bases between. Germline values: CDR1 SGHNT, CDR2 YENEEA. This CDR3 spans 12 amino acids. DNA for the CDR3: TGTGCCAGCAGCTACTGGCAAGAGACCCAGTACTTC. Its protein product is CASSYWQETQYF.

The chain joins TRBV6-5 to TRBJ2-2; D is unresolved. The germline V gene encodes CDR1 MNHEY and CDR2 SVGAGI. The CDR3 length is 13 residues. Trimming stripped 0 bases from V and 4 bases from J, with 3 bases between. The CDR3 DNA reads as TGTGCCAGCAGTTACTCGGGCACCGGGGAGCTGTTTTTT. It codes for CASSYSGTGELFF.

This chain joins TRBV18 and TRBJ1-4; D call uncertain. This CDR3 spans 12 amino acids. Germline V gene sequence: CDR1 KGHSH, CDR2 LQKENI. V shed 2 bases and J shed 7 bases, with 5 bases lying between them. CDR3 region: CASSPGSEKLFF. As DNA, the CDR3 is TGTGCCAGCTCACCAGGGAGTGAAAAACTGTTTTTT. The variable domain in full, with the rest retrieved from reference TRBV18 and TRBJ1-4, is NAGVMQNPRHLVRRRGQEARLRCSPMKGHSHVYWYRQLPEEGLKFMVYLQKENIIDESGMPKERFSAEFPKEGPSILRIQQVVRGDSAAYFCASSPGSEKLFFGSGTQLSVL.

This chain connects TRBV9 to TRBJ2-2; the D gene is possibly TRBD1 (6 bases). The length of the CDR3 is 14 residues. CDR1 and CDR2 from the germline V gene are SGDLS and YYNGEE. The V and J ends lost 3 bases and 4 bases respectively, with 10 bases between them. CDR3 coding DNA: TGTGCCAGCAGCGGGCAGGGGCTCACCGGGGAGCTGTTTTTT. It specifies CASSGQGLTGELFF.

V usage is TRBV2 and J usage is TRBJ1-2; D remains unclear. Germline CDR1 is SNHLY and CDR2 is FYNNEI. This CDR3 has 15 residues. The V and J ends lost 3 bases and 0 bases respectively, with 11 bases between them. The CDR3 protein is CASSDRPTPNYGYTF. CDR3 nucleotide sequence: TGTGCCAGCAGTGATAGACCGACACCTAACTATGGCTACACCTTC.

The chain recombines TRBV5-4 with TRBJ2-1; D gene unclear. Trimming took 2 bases from V and 4 from J, leaving 13 bases between them. This CDR3 has 15 residues. Germline CDR1 SGHNT, CDR2 YYREEE (reference sequence). In DNA, the CDR3 is TGTGCCAGCAGCTTAACGTCGCAGGCTTACAATGAGCAGTTCTTC. Its translation is CASSLTSQAYNEQFF.

The rearrangement joins TRBV18 to TRBJ2-5; D is undetermined. There are 12 residues in the CDR3. Per germline, CDR1 KGHSH and CDR2 LQKENI. Trimming cost V 4 bases and J 4 bases, with 7 bases left between them. The CDR3 nucleotides are TGTGCCAGCTCACTTGGGTCAGAGACCCAGTACTTC. It specifies CASSLGSETQYF.

The rearrangement joins TRBV28 to TRBJ2-7; weak D call: TRBD1 (6 bases). V was clipped by 5 bases and J by 12 bases, with 20 bases between them. The CDR3 loop spans 13 amino acids. Germline V CDR1 and CDR2: MDHEN, SYDVKM. The CDR3: CASSLQGTWIVYF. Here the CDR3 DNA reads TGTGCCAGCAGTCTCCAGGGGACGTGGATCGTGTACTTC.

In this sample, this clone turned up once. The chain has TRBV7-9 and TRBJ2-2; D gene unclear. V lost 3 bases, J lost 10 bases, and 12 bases lay in between. Germline V gives CDR1 SEHNR, CDR2 FQNEAQ (reference sequence). This CDR3 contains 13 residues. The CDR3 is CASSFPQKVELFF. CDR3 nucleotide sequence: TGTGCCAGCAGCTTCCCTCAGAAGGTGGAGCTGTTTTTT.

This clone was recorded only once. The rearrangement uses TRBV27 and TRBJ2-7; 9 bases align to TRBD1. The V and J ends lost 3 bases and 4 bases, in that order; junction bases with no gene match: 1. The CDR3 loop spans 13 amino acids. Per germline, CDR1 MNHEY and CDR2 SMNVEV (reference sequence). Written as DNA, the CDR3 is TGTGCCAGCAGTTTCGGACAGGGGTACGAGCAGTACTTC. As protein: CASSFGQGYEQYF.

The chain has TRBV20-1 and TRBJ2-2; no firm D call. The CDR3 has 11 amino acids. V shed 5 bases and J shed 2 bases, with 3 bases lying between them. Germline CDR1 DFQATT, CDR2 SNEGSKA (reference sequence). The CDR3 reads CSALNTGELFF. CDR3 in DNA: TGCAGTGCTTTAAACACCGGGGAGCTGTTTTTT.

V gene TRBV6-5 combines with J gene TRBJ1-6; D remains unclear. Germline CDR1 and CDR2: MNHEY and SVGAGI. V was pared by 2 bases and J by 9 bases, with 14 bases between. CDR3 size: 15 residues. The CDR3 spells CASSYKILTGSPLHF. The CDR3 DNA is TGTGCCAGCAGTTACAAGATTCTAACTGGTTCACCCCTCCACTTT.

The rearrangement joins TRBV7-8 to TRBJ1-5; no clear D. Germline CDR1 and CDR2: SGHVS and FQNEAQ. CDR3 length equals 16 residues. V lost 2 bases and J lost 9, with 20 bases in between. CDR3 sequence reads: CASSLYQAGNRSPQHF. CDR3 coding DNA: TGTGCCAGCAGCTTATATCAGGCTGGTAATCGGTCGCCCCAGCATTTT. Based on the CDR3 plus reference TRBV7-8 and TRBJ1-5, the full variable domain is GAGVSQSPRYKVAKRGQDVALRCDPISGHVSLFWYQQALGQGPEFLTYFQNEAQLDKSGLPSDRFFAERPEGSVSTLKIQRTQQEDSAVYLCASSLYQAGNRSPQHFGDGTRLSIL.

CDR3 amino acids: CASSPTGSQPQHF. Written as DNA, the CDR3 is TGCGCCAGCAGCCCTACAGGGTCTCAGCCCCAGCATTTT. This sequence joins TRBV5-1 and TRBJ1-5; D is possibly TRBD1 (6 bases). Trimming cost V 4 bases and J 6 bases, with 11 bases left between them. Per the germline V gene, CDR1 is SGHRS and CDR2 is YFSETQ. The CDR3 totals 13 residues.

The V call is TRBV28, the J call TRBJ2-3; tentatively, D is TRBD2 (5 bases). This CDR3 has 15 residues. Trimming left V 4 bases short and J 5 bases short, with 16 bases between. The germline gives CDR1 MDHEN, CDR2 SYDVKM. CDR3 nucleotide sequence: TGTGCCAGCAGTTACGGGGTCACGGGTGGAGATACGCAGTATTTT. Its translation: CASSYGVTGGDTQYF.

The rearrangement uses TRBV5-5 and TRBJ2-7; 9 bases fit TRBD1. The V and J ends lost 3 bases and 3 bases, in that order; junction bases with no gene match: 4. The CDR3 runs 14 residues. Germline CDR1 and CDR2: SGHKS and YYEKEE (reference sequence). The CDR3 region is CASSWTGAGYEQYF. CDR3 bases: TGTGCCAGCAGCTGGACAGGGGCCGGCTACGAGCAGTACTTC.

By frequency in the sample, this clone is medium-sized. The sample contains more than one DNA sequence encoding this CDR3. The chain joins TRBV11-3 to TRBJ2-7; 10 positions match TRBD1. Losses at the gene ends were 5 bases for V and 4 bases for J; bases not matched to a gene: 5. This CDR3 is built from 14 residues. The germline V gene has CDR1 SGHNT and CDR2 YENEEA. The CDR3 here is CASSPGTGEYEQYF. CDR3 nucleotides: TGTGCCAGCAGCCCCGGGACAGGGGAATACGAGCAGTACTTC.

The J gene is TRBJ2-7, the V gene TRBV28; 7 positions match TRBD2. V trimming: 2 bases; J trimming: 3 bases; junction bases outside the gene matches: 4. Germline values: CDR1 MDHEN, CDR2 SYDVKM. The CDR3 totals 14 residues. Here the CDR3 DNA reads TGTGCCAGCAGTTTAAGGGACTACCACTACGAGCAGTACTTC. It specifies CASSLRDYHYEQYF.

This chain joins TRBV9 and TRBJ2-3; 7 bases are shared with TRBD2. The CDR3 totals 15 residues. J gave up 3 bases and V 0 bases, and 4 bases lay outside the gene matches. Germline V gives CDR1 SGDLS, CDR2 YYNGEE. CDR3 sequence: CASSVAAGATDTQYF. The CDR3 nucleotides are TGTGCCAGCAGCGTAGCGGCGGGAGCGACAGATACGCAGTATTTT. Full variable domain (outside the CDR3, taken from reference TRBV9 and TRBJ2-3): DSGVTQTPKHLITATGQRVTLRCSPRSGDLSVYWYQQSLDQGLQFLIQYYNGEERAKGNILERFSAQQFPDLHSELNLSSLELGDSALYFCASSVAAGATDTQYFGPGTRLTVL.

This clone has just a few counts. This chain connects TRBV2 to TRBJ2-7; 10 bases agree with TRBD1. Germline trimming cut 5 bases from V and 3 bases from J; bases unmatched to any gene: 7. This CDR3 is 15 amino acids long. Per germline, CDR1 SNHLY and CDR2 FYNNEI. The CDR3 DNA reads as TGTGCCAGCAGTATCCCGACAGGGGGCAGCTACGAGCAGTACTTC. Amino acid sequence: CASSIPTGGSYEQYF.

The chain joins TRBV19 to TRBJ2-7; D gene uncertain. Germline lookup yields CDR1 LNHDA and CDR2 SQIVND (reference sequence). The CDR3 runs to 13 residues. Trimming shortened V by 1 base and J by 6 bases, and 10 bases separated the two germline ends. Here the CDR3 DNA reads TGTGCCAGTAGTATAGGAGTGGCAGGCGAGCAGTACTTC. This translates into CASSIGVAGEQYF.

This clone was found once. One end of the junction is discordant with germline, which a read error may explain. The gene calls are TRBV7-7 and TRBJ2-5; D gene uncertain. Germline CDR1 and CDR2: SSHAT and FNYEAQ (reference sequence). There are 17 residues in the CDR3. CDR3 DNA sequence: TGTGCTAGCAGCTTTGGGTGGACCGACGGACCCCAAGAGACCCAGTACTTC. The encoded protein is CASSFGWTDGPQETQYF. The full variable domain, completed using reference TRBV7-7 and TRBJ2-5, is GAGVSQSPRYKVTKRGQDVTLRCDPISSHATLYWYQQALGQGPEFLTYFNYEAQPDKSGLPSDRFSAERPEGSISTLTIQRTEQRDSAMYRCASSFGWTDGPQETQYFGPGTRLLVL.

The chain employs TRBV2 and TRBJ2-5, with 7 positions matching TRBD2. J was trimmed by 5 bases and V by 7 bases; bases with no gene match: 13. The CDR3 length is 15 residues. The germline V gene encodes CDR1 SNHLY and CDR2 FYNNEI. For the CDR3, the DNA is TGTGCCAGCATATTCTTAAGGCAGGGAGGGGAGACCCAGTACTTC. Protein product: CASIFLRQGGETQYF.